The source of this T cell receptor (beta chain) is a study of shared clonotypes between healthy human individuals. The study, taken as a whole, reports: It was anticipated that sequencing depth would influence how many clonotypes donors shared.

Assay: immunoSEQ multiplex PCR; the TCRdb copy retains only in-frame clones and omits some. The table records millions of clones, around nine tenths of them present only once. Germline CDR1 reads SGHVS; CDR2 reads FNYEAQ. V was clipped by 5 bases and J by 7 bases, with 18 bases between them. This CDR3 is built from 15 residues. As regards this clone: Its specificity is unknown.

This chain joins TRBV7-6 and TRBJ2-1, with a tentative D call TRBD2 (6 bases). Sequencing used naive CD4+ T cells sorted from blood. Subset indicated: CD45RA+ positively selected. The source is a man aged 18 to 29 in good health. The CDR3 coding sequence is TGTGCCAGCAGCCTAAGCAGCGCCCGGGGGAATGAGCAGTTCTTC. Protein product: CASSLSSARGNEQFF.